This T cell receptor (beta chain) was retrieved from a study of blood T cell repertoires in COVID-19. Sequenced by immunoSEQ multiplex PCR; TCRdb stores in-frame clones only, minus some. Among roughly 500,000 clones listed, 89% were seen once. The germline CDR1 and CDR2 sequences are LGHDT and YNNKEL (reference sequence). This CDR3 region has 16 residues. With V trimmed by 4 bases and J by 5 bases, 4 bases remained unmatched. This chain links TRBV3-1 (or the pseudogene TRBV3-2) with TRBJ2-1, with 14 bases that match TRBD2. This TCR came from a man between 18 and 35 years old with COVID-19, enrolled during active disease. The sample consisted of peripheral blood. The CDR3 sequence is CASSRPGLAGDNEQFF. The DNA of the CDR3 is TGTGCCAGCAGCCGACCGGGACTAGCGGGAGACAATGAGCAGTTCTTC.